The 30 T cell receptor beta chains given below trace back to one sample, sequenced in a study of tumor-infiltrating lymphocytes in primary liver carcinoma. Priming with a constant-region primer yielded TCR beta cDNA from about 450 ng total RNA. Three nested multiplex PCR rounds, a slightly modified ARM-PCR method, built the TCR beta libraries. TRBV1-TRBV30 forward primers and a C-beta reverse primer were used in the first two PCR rounds, which each ran for ten to eleven cycles. TCRdb reprocessed the multiplex PCR reads with MiXCR, giving one entry per CDR3 protein. The sample carries roughly 120,000 distinct CDR3 sequences, roughly three fifths recorded once. Co-extraction of both nucleic acids (RNA and DNA) used roughly 20-34 mg of unsorted bulk tissue. The sample taken for sequencing was liver tumor tissue from sampling region 3. The subset: tumor region T3, left-lateral pole. These receptors came from a woman in her sixties with primary liver carcinoma and hepatitis B virus infection.

The chain combines TRBV7-3 with TRBJ2-2, with a possible D match to TRBD2 (6 bases). CDR1 and CDR2 (germline): SGHTA, FQGTGA. V lost 2 bases and J lost 2, with 9 bases in between. The CDR3 has 15 residues. For the CDR3, the DNA is TGTGCCAGCAGCTTAGAAGGGACTAACACCGGGGAGCTGTTTTTT. Translated: CASSLEGTNTGELFF.

Regarding this clonotype: One end of the junction fails to match germline, which may point to a read error. The chain combines TRBV29-1 with TRBJ2-3, with D perhaps TRBD1 (5 bases). The CDR3 has 12 residues. Germline values: CDR1 SQVTM, CDR2 ANQGSEA. CDR3 DNA sequence: TGCAGCATTGAAAGGGGCGCAGATAGGCAGTATTTT. This encodes CSIERGADRQYF.

Notes on this clonotype: Being one base from a much bigger clone, this may be a read error. The chain is built from TRBV5-6 and TRBJ1-5; no reliable D call. This CDR3 is 12 amino acids long. Trimming shortened V by 0 bases and J by 7 bases, and 5 bases separated the two germline ends. Germline V gives CDR1 SGHDT, CDR2 YYEEEE. Here the CDR3 DNA reads TGTGCCAGCAGCTTGGGGGAGCAGCCCCAGCATTTT. It is translated as CASSLGEQPQHF.

The CDR3 coding sequence is TGTGCCAGCAGCTTATCCCCCCCCGGACAGAGGGCAAACACCATATATTTT. As protein: CASSLSPPGQRANTIYF. The chain couples TRBV11-2 to TRBJ1-3; D may be TRBD1 (6 bases). Germline values: CDR1 SGHAT, CDR2 FQNNGV. The CDR3 runs to 17 residues. V was cut by 2 bases and J by 6 bases, with 20 bases left in between.

Regarding this clonotype: Germline is not matched at one junction end, which may reflect a read error. This chain connects TRBV6-1 to TRBJ2-7; D is tentatively TRBD1 or TRBD2 (5 bases each). The CDR3 spans 15 residues. CDR1 and CDR2 from the germline V gene are MNHNS and SASEGT. The CDR3 protein is CASSEDGGQVYEQYF. The CDR3 coding sequence is TGCGCCAGCAGTGAAGATGGAGGACAAGTCTACGAGCAGTACTTC.

A note on this clonotype: Possible read error: a much larger clone is one base away. This sequence joins TRBV13 and TRBJ1-1; a weak D match, TRBD1 (5 bases). In germline, CDR1 is PRHDT, CDR2 FYEKMQ (reference sequence). The CDR3 covers 15 residues. CDR3 in DNA: TGTGCCGGCAGCCGCCCCGTGGGGACGAACACTGAAGCTTTCTTT. Translated, it gives CAGSRPVGTNTEAFF.

Worth noting for this clonotype: One end of the junction varies from germline; a read error may be responsible. CDR3 in amino acids: CASSSRWTDNHGYTF. The CDR3 region has the DNA TGTGCCAGCAGCTCCCGATGGACAGATAACCATGGCTACACCTTC. The V gene is TRBV7-9, the J gene TRBJ1-2; TRBD1 is a possible D gene (6 bases). The CDR3 totals 15 residues. Germline values: CDR1 SEHNR, CDR2 FQNEAQ (reference sequence).

Of note for this clonotype: A junction end diverges from the germline sequence, so it may reflect a read error. The J gene is TRBJ1-4, the V gene TRBV6-1; a possible D gene is TRBD1 (6 bases). There are 15 residues in the CDR3. Germline CDR1 and CDR2: MNHNS and SASEGT. Written as DNA, the CDR3 is TGTGTCAGCAGTCGCCGGGGAGGGGGGCTTGAAAAACTGTTTTTT. This gives the protein CVSSRRGGGLEKLFF.

V gene TRBV6-1 combines with J gene TRBJ1-1; possible D gene TRBD1, 5 bases. Trimming left V 4 bases short and J 1 base short, with 10 bases between. CDR3 length: 14 residues. Germline CDR1 is MNHNS and CDR2 is SASEGT. The CDR3 sequence is CASSAGTGNTEAFF. CDR3 DNA: TGTGCCAGCAGTGCCGGGACGGGGAACACTGAAGCTTTCTTT.

This clonotype occurred many times. The gene calls are TRBV4-1 and TRBJ2-7, with a weak D call TRBD2 (6 bases). The germline V gene encodes CDR1 MGHRA and CDR2 YSYEKL. The CDR3 runs to 15 residues. Trimming pared 4 bases from V and 4 bases from J, leaving 17 bases between. CDR3 in DNA: TGCGCCAGCAGCCCCCTGGATCACGGGAGATACGAGCAGTACTTC. Translating it yields CASSPLDHGRYEQYF.

The CDR3 region has the DNA TGTGCCAGCAGTGAACGGGGGGCTGGTGAAAAACTGTTTTTT. It encodes CASSERGAGEKLFF. The genes are TRBV28 and TRBJ1-4, with a possible D match to TRBD1 (6 bases). V lost 5 bases and J lost 7, with 14 bases in between. The CDR3 covers 14 residues. Germline V lookup: CDR1 MDHEN, CDR2 SYDVKM.

In its sample, this clonotype was seen a few times. A much bigger clone sits one base away, suggesting this may be a read error. V is TRBV12-3 or TRBV12-4 and J is TRBJ2-7; D gene unclear. The CDR3 runs to 14 residues. This chain's CDR3 is CASSPVWAMGEQHF. CDR3 bases: TGTGCCAGCAGTCCTGTATGGGCCATGGGTGAGCAGCACTTC.

At least ten counts were recorded for this clonotype. J is TRBJ2-7 and V is TRBV5-1, with D tentatively TRBD2 (5 bases). The CDR3 contains 13 residues. V was trimmed by 6 bases and J by 3 bases, leaving 13 bases between them. Germline V gives CDR1 SGHRS, CDR2 YFSETQ. The DNA of the CDR3 is TGCGCCAGCAATCTAGAGGGTATCTACGAGCAGTACTTC. Translating it yields CASNLEGIYEQYF.

V gene TRBV2 combines with J gene TRBJ2-7, with 14 bases matching TRBD2. This CDR3 contains 13 residues. Germline-derived CDR1 and CDR2 are SNHLY and FYNNEI. Trimming cost V 10 bases and J 9 bases; bases outside gene matches: 8. In nucleotides, the CDR3 is TGTGCCACTCAGACTAGCGGGAGGGCCGTGCAGTACTTC. It encodes CATQTSGRAVQYF.

To note about this clonotype: This clone may be a read error of a much larger clone one base away. The chain joins TRBV7-8 to TRBJ2-2, with 13 nucleotides matching TRBD2. The CDR3 has 17 residues. Germline V CDR1 and CDR2: SGHVS, FQNEAQ. The CDR3 spells CASSSGLAGVSTGGLFF. In nucleotides, the CDR3 is TGTGCCAGCAGCTCCGGACTAGCGGGAGTTAGCACCGGGGGGCTGTTTTTT.

Ten or more counts support this clonotype. The V call is TRBV6-5, the J call TRBJ2-5; D possibly corresponds to TRBD1 (6 bases). Germline lookup yields CDR1 MNHEY and CDR2 SVGAGI. V was shortened by 6 bases and J by 0 bases, with 17 bases between the two germline ends. This CDR3 comprises 16 residues. The CDR3 DNA is TGTGCCAGCAGCCCAGGCCGGGACACTAACCAAGAGACCCAGTACTTC. Protein sequence: CASSPGRDTNQETQYF.

Points on this clonotype: A read error may produce the germline difference seen at one junction end. The chain recombines TRBV29-1 with TRBJ1-6; the D gene is possibly TRBD1 (5 bases). This CDR3 is built from 13 residues. Germline-derived CDR1 and CDR2 are SQVTM and ANQGSEA. This CDR3 is CSAGHGGDSPLHF. The CDR3 DNA sequence: TGCAGCGCCGGACATGGTGGGGATTCGCCCCTCCACTTT.

In this sample, this clonotype turned up many times. This chain joins TRBV12-3 or TRBV12-4 and TRBJ1-1, with 7 bases that match TRBD1. Losses at the gene ends were 5 bases for V and 1 base for J; bases not matched to a gene: 7. This CDR3 has 15 residues. The chain's CDR3 is CASSPRQGPNTEAFF. The DNA of the CDR3 is TGTGCCAGCAGTCCCAGACAGGGACCGAACACTGAAGCTTTCTTT.

A note on this clonotype: One junction end disagrees with the germline gene, perhaps due to a read error. The genes are TRBV10-1 and TRBJ2-3; a weak D match, TRBD2 (6 bases). Germline CDR1 is WNHNN and CDR2 is SYGVQD (reference sequence). The CDR3 has 13 residues. CDR3 sequence: CASCDAGTYTQYF. In nucleotides, the CDR3 is TGCGCCAGCTGTGACGCGGGGACCTATACGCAGTATTTT.

This clonotype showed up many times. V gene TRBV14 combines with J gene TRBJ1-1; no definite D call. The germline V gene encodes CDR1 SGHDN and CDR2 FVKESK. This CDR3 is 14 amino acids long. V was shortened by 0 bases and J by 6 bases, with 11 bases between the two germline ends. The CDR3 reads CASSQEGSWAEAFF. The CDR3, as DNA: TGTGCCAGCAGCCAAGAGGGGTCGTGGGCTGAAGCTTTCTTT.

Comments on this clonotype: Since a much larger clone is just one base distant, this may be a read error. The gene calls are TRBV10-3 and TRBJ2-5; D might be TRBD1 (5 bases). This CDR3 is built from 14 residues. Deletions cut 5 bases from V and 1 base from J, with 11 bases between. Germline values: CDR1 ENHRY, CDR2 SYGVKD. The CDR3 here is CAISKVTAQETQYF. DNA for the CDR3: TGTGCCATCAGTAAAGTGACAGCCCAAGAGACCCAGTACTTC.

In this sample, this clonotype turned up once. Germline and junction disagree at one end, which may indicate a read error. The rearrangement joins TRBV5-6 to TRBJ2-5, with a weak D call TRBD2 (5 bases). This CDR3 region has 15 residues. Germline V gene data show CDR1 as SGHDT and CDR2 as YYEEEE. This CDR3 reads CASSLSRGHQDTQYF. In DNA form, the CDR3 reads TGTGCCAGCAGCTTGTCCCGGGGTCACCAAGACACCCAGTACTTC. The full variable domain, in which reference TRBV5-6 and TRBJ2-5 provide the parts outside the CDR3, is DAGVTQSPTHLIKTRGQQVTLRCSPKSGHDTVSWYQQALGQGPQFIFQYYEEEERQRGNFPDRFSGHQFPNYSSELNVNALLLGDSALYLCASSLSRGHQDTQYFGPGTRLLVL.

A few counts support this clonotype. V usage is TRBV28 and J usage is TRBJ1-5; 7 bases are shared with TRBD1. This CDR3 region has 14 residues. CDR1 and CDR2 from the germline V gene are MDHEN and SYDVKM. Germline trimming cut 6 bases from V and 4 bases from J; bases unmatched to any gene: 6. The CDR3 loop reads CASRSYRGNQPQHF. The DNA of the CDR3 is TGTGCCAGCAGGTCTTACAGGGGAAATCAGCCCCAGCATTTT.

Notes on this clonotype: Just one base apart from a much larger clone, this may be a read error. The J gene is TRBJ1-6, the V gene TRBV5-6; D remains unclear. Germline assignment: CDR1 SGHDT and CDR2 YYEEEE. CDR3 size: 15 residues. V gave up 0 bases and J gave up 7 bases, with 11 bases separating them. The CDR3 here is CASSLDARVNSPLHF. CDR3 DNA sequence: TGTGCCAGCAGCTTGGATGCAAGGGTCAATTCACCCCTCCACTTT.

This clonotype was seen more than once but under ten times. A much bigger clone sits one base away, suggesting this may be a read error. This chain connects TRBV12-3 or TRBV12-4 to TRBJ1-2, with a weak D call TRBD1 (6 bases). The CDR3 is made up of 13 amino acids. Deletions cut 7 bases from V and 5 bases from J, with 14 bases between. CDR3 in DNA: TGTGCCAGCAACACTGGGGGCGGGTATGGCTACACCTTC. As protein: CASNTGGGYGYTF.

Note on this clonotype: One end of the junction does not line up with germline, which may come from a read error. This sequence joins TRBV11-2 and TRBJ2-3; perhaps D is TRBD1 or TRBD2 (5 bases each). The CDR3 contains 15 residues. Germline V CDR1 and CDR2: SGHAT, FQNNGV. For the CDR3, the DNA is TGTACCAGAAGCTTTGGGGCACCCCCGGGGGATACGCAGTATTTT. This translates into CTRSFGAPPGDTQYF.

This chain joins TRBV28 and TRBJ1-1; tentatively, D is TRBD1 (5 bases). The germline gives CDR1 MDHEN, CDR2 SYDVKM. V was clipped by 6 bases and J by 5 bases, with 16 bases between them. The CDR3 runs to 14 residues. The CDR3 spells CASRSAGRQTEAFF. The CDR3 nucleotides are TGTGCCAGCAGATCCGCGGGGCGACAGACTGAAGCTTTCTTT.

About this clonotype: A much larger clonotype is one base distant, so this may be a read error. The chain is built from TRBV6-6 and TRBJ2-7; possibly TRBD1 for D (5 bases). Trimming left V 10 bases short and J 3 bases short, with 16 bases between. CDR3 length equals 13 residues. Germline lookup yields CDR1 MNHNY and CDR2 SVGAGI (reference sequence). The CDR3 protein is CATFKAQGYEQYF. CDR3 sequence (DNA): TGTGCCACGTTCAAAGCCCAGGGCTACGAGCAGTACTTC.

This clonotype was observed a few times. At one end, the junction sequence differs from germline, possibly due to a read error. The genes are TRBV11-2 and TRBJ2-1; 16 nucleotides line up with TRBD2. The CDR3 extends over 23 amino acids. Germline CDR1 is SGHAT and CDR2 is FQNNGV. CDR3 DNA sequence: TGTGCCAGCAGTCGCAGACAGGGGGGCGCGGGACTAGCGGGAGGGTCAGGCTACAATGAGCAGCTCTTC. Translating gives CASSRRQGGAGLAGGSGYNEQLF.

The chain employs TRBV12-3 or TRBV12-4 and TRBJ1-2, with 9 positions matching TRBD1. The CDR3 runs to 13 residues. Losses at the gene ends were 5 bases for V and 8 bases for J; bases not matched to a gene: 6. For the CDR3, the DNA is TGTGCCAGCAGTCTTCACGGGACAGGGGGCTACACCTTC. Residues: CASSLHGTGGYTF.